This T cell receptor beta chain was documented in a study of blood T cell repertoires in COVID-19. This table comes from immunoSEQ multiplex PCR, and its TCRdb copy is limited to in-frame clones, with some not included. Of roughly 280,000 clones in the sample, around nine tenths were seen once. The germline V gene encodes CDR1 ENHRY and CDR2 SYGVKD. CDR3 length: 19 residues. The V end lost 3 bases, the J end lost 0 bases, and 21 bases lay between the germline ends. The V gene is TRBV10-3, the J gene TRBJ1-3, with D unresolved. The sequencing input was peripheral blood. This TCR was recovered from a middle-aged man with active or convalescent COVID-19. The CDR3, as DNA: TGTGCCATCAGTGAAGGTGCTTGGTACAGCTACCCCTCTGGAAACACCATATATTTT. Its protein product is CAISEGAWYSYPSGNTIYF.